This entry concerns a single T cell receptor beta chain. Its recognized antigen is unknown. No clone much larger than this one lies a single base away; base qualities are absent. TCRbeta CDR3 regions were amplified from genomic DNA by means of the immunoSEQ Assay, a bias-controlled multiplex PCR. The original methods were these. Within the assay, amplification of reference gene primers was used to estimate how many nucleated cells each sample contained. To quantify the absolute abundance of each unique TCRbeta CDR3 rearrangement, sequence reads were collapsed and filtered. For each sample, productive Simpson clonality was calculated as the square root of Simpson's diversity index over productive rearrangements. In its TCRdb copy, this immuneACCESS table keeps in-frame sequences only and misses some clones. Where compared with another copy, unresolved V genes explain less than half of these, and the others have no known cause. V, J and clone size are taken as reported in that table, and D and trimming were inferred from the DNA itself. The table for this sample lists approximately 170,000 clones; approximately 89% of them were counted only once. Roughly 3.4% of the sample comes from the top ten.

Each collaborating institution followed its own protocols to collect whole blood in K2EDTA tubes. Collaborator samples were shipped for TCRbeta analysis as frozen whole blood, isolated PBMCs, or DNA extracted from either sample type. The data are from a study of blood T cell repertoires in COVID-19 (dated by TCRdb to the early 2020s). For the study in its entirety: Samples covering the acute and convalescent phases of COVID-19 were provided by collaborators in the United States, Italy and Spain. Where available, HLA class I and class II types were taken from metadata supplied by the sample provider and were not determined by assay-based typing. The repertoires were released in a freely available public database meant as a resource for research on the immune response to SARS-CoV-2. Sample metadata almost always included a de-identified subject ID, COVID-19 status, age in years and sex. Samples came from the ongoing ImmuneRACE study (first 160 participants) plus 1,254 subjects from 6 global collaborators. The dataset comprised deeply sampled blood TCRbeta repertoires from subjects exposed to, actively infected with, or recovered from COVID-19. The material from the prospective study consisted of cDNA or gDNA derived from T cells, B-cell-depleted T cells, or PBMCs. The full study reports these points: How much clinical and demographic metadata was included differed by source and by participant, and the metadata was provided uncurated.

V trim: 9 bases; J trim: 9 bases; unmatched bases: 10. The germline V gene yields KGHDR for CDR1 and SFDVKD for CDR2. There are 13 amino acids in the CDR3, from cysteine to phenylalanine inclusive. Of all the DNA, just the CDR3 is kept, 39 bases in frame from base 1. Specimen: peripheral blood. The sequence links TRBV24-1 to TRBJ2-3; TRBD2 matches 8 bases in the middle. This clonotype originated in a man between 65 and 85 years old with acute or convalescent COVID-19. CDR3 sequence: CATGGLAGETQYF. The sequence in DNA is TGTGCCACCGGAGGACTAGCCGGTGAAACGCAGTATTTT.